The rows below give T cell receptor beta chains drawn from one sample of a study of blood T cell repertoires in COVID-19. Generated by immunoSEQ multiplex PCR, the TCRdb table keeps only in-frame clones and is missing some. Of 55,000 to 65,000 clones in the sample, just over 85% were seen once. The sample comprised peripheral blood. The origin of the receptors is a man aged 60-69 years with acute or convalescent COVID-19. Each CDR3 is given with its conserved first and last residue. D genes are given only for firm matches.

d_gene,len,v_gene,j_gene,CDR3nt,CDR3aa
-,13,TRBV6-5,TRBJ1-5,TGTGCCAGCAGTTACTCGAGGGTAGGCCCCCAGCATTTT,CASSYSRVGPQHF
TRBD2,17,TRBV4-2,TRBJ2-2,TGTGCCAGCAGCCCCTCCCCGACTAGCGCGAACACCGGGGAGCTGTTTTTT,CASSPSPTSANTGELFF
TRBD1,15,TRBV6-6,TRBJ2-4,TGTGCCAGCAGTTCCCATGACAGGGGCGAGGACATTCAGTACTTC,CASSSHDRGEDIQYF
TRBD2,14,TRBV20-1,TRBJ2-5,TGCAGTGCTAGTCCTAGCGGGCGAAAAGAGACCCAGTACTTC,CSASPSGRKETQYF
TRBD1,16,TRBV7-6,TRBJ1-2,TGTGCCAGCAGCCCGACCGGGACAGGGTTGGGCTATGGCTACACCTTC,CASSPTGTGLGYGYTF
-,12,TRBV12-3/TRBV12-4,TRBJ1-6,TGTGCCAGCAGTTTCGGCGGGGCGCCCCTCCACTTT,CASSFGGAPLHF
TRBD1,15,TRBV18,TRBJ2-1,TGTGCCAGCTCACCCGGAGACAGGGGTCGGAATGAGCAGTTCTTC,CASSPGDRGRNEQFF
TRBD1,14,TRBV10-3,TRBJ1-2,TGTGCCATCAGTACCTGGACAGGGGAGGATGGCTACACCTTC,CAISTWTGEDGYTF
-,16,TRBV3-1/TRBV3-2,TRBJ1-4,TGTGCCAGCAGCCCCGGGGGGGGCCCAACTAATGAAAAACTGTTTTTT,CASSPGGGPTNEKLFF
-,13,TRBV19,TRBJ1-6,TGTGCCAGTAGTGTCGGGTATAATTCACCCCTCCACTTT,CASSVGYNSPLHF